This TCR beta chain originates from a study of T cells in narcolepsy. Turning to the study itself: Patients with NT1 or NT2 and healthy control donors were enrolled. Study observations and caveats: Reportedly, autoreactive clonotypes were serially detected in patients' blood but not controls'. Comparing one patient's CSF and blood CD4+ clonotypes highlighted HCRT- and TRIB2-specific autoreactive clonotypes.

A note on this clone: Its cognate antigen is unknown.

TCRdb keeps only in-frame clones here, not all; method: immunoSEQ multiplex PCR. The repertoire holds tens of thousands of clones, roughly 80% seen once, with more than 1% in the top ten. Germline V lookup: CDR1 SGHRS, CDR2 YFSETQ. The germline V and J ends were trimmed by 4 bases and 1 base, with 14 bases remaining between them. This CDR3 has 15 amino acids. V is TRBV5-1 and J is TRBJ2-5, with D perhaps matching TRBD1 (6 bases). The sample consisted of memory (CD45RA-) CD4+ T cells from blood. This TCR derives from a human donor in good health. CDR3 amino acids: CASSGQSSTQETQYF. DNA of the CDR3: TGCGCCAGCAGCGGACAGTCAAGTACCCAAGAGACCCAGTACTTC.